What follows are 26 T cell receptor beta chains derived from one specimen sequenced in a study of breast tumors, draining lymph nodes, adjacent tissues. From the multiplex PCR reads, TCRdb called clonotypes with MiXCR, one entry per CDR3 protein. The table has tens of thousands of distinct CDR3 sequences, approximately 20% seen once. Samples came from axillary lymph nodes draining the breast cancer. Sequenced material: axillary lymph node tissue. These receptor sequences come from a female donor with breast cancer. Some clones in this sample may be carry-over from other donors' samples.

This clonotype was picked up many times. The J gene is TRBJ2-3, the V gene TRBV20-1; 7 nucleotides line up with TRBD2. Germline-derived CDR1 and CDR2 are DFQATT and SNEGSKA (reference sequence). The CDR3 is made up of 15 amino acids. The V segment lost 0 bases and the J segment 4 bases; nucleotides outside the gene matches: 7. The CDR3 DNA reads TGCAGTGCTAGAGATCTCGGCGGGAGCGCAGATACGCAGTATTTT. Translation: CSARDLGGSADTQYF.

This clonotype appeared many times. The chain carries TRBV24-1 and TRBJ2-3; the D call may be TRBD1 or TRBD2 (5 bases each). CDR3 length equals 14 residues. The V end was cut by 4 bases, the J end by 7 bases, with 14 bases between. Germline CDR1 is KGHDR and CDR2 is SFDVKD. The CDR3 nucleotides read TGTGCCACCAGTGAGGGGACGGCCCGTAATACGCAGTATTTT. This codes for CATSEGTARNTQYF.

The rearrangement links TRBV3-1 to TRBJ2-5, with 11 nucleotides matching TRBD2. Trimming cost V 1 base and J 9 bases; bases outside gene matches: 13. Germline V lookup: CDR1 LGHDT, CDR2 YNNKEL (reference sequence). CDR3 length equals 17 residues. CDR3 DNA sequence: TGTGCCAGCAGCCAAGTGGTGGGACTAGCGGACCCGGGGGCCCAGTACTTC. Translated: CASSQVVGLADPGAQYF.

The table lists this clonotype with many counts. The gene calls are TRBV4-2 and TRBJ2-1; TRBD2 matches 13 bases. The V gene's germline CDR1 is LGHNA and CDR2 YNFKEQ. The ends lost 1 base at V and 8 bases at J; junction bases unmatched: 2. This CDR3 is built from 15 residues. The CDR3 sequence is CASSQGTSGSYEQFF. The CDR3 coding sequence is TGTGCCAGCAGCCAAGGGACTAGCGGGAGCTATGAGCAGTTCTTC.

This clonotype has at least ten counts. V is TRBV6-6 and J is TRBJ1-4, with a possible D match to TRBD1 (5 bases). This CDR3 spans 18 amino acids. Germline V gene data show CDR1 as MNHNY and CDR2 as SVGAGI (reference sequence). V was cut by 2 bases and J by 4 bases, with 20 bases left in between. CDR3 sequence reads: CASSYPIRDRPVNEKLFF. The CDR3 DNA reads TGTGCCAGCAGTTACCCTATCCGGGACCGGCCGGTTAATGAAAAACTGTTTTTT.

This clonotype showed up many times. The V and J genes are TRBV19 and TRBJ2-6; TRBD1 is a possible D gene (7 bases). V was trimmed by 5 bases and J by 0 bases, leaving 20 bases between them. This CDR3 comprises 19 residues. CDR1 is LNHDA and CDR2 is SQIVND in the germline V gene (reference sequence). The CDR3 protein is CASSGRFGRGDSGANVLTF. CDR3 sequence (DNA): TGTGCCAGTAGTGGCCGATTTGGCAGGGGGGACTCTGGGGCCAACGTCCTGACTTTC.

On this clonotype itself: Germline is not matched at one junction end, which may reflect a read error. V usage is TRBV7-8 and J usage is TRBJ2-2; weak D call: TRBD2 (5 bases). The CDR3 has 17 amino acids. The germline V gene encodes CDR1 SGHVS and CDR2 FQNEAQ. The CDR3 DNA reads TGTGCCAGCGGCTTAGATCGAGCAATAGCGTTGTCCGGGGAGCTGTTTTTT. It codes for CASGLDRAIALSGELFF.

This clonotype was recorded many times. Germline and junction disagree at one end, which may indicate a read error. In nucleotides, the CDR3 is TGTGCTAGCAGCCGCCAGACGGGCGGCACCGGGGAGCTGTTTTTT. It specifies CASSRQTGGTGELFF. The V gene is TRBV7-7, the J gene TRBJ2-2; D is ambiguous. Germline CDR1 SSHAT, CDR2 FNYEAQ (reference sequence). This CDR3 comprises 15 residues.

There are many counts of this clonotype. J is TRBJ1-3 and V is TRBV4-2; D not certain. V was cut by 0 bases and J by 2 bases, with 8 bases left in between. The CDR3 contains 15 residues. Germline loops: CDR1 LGHNA, CDR2 YNFKEQ. The CDR3 nucleotides read TGTGCCAGCAGCCAAGATTTGGTACCTGGAAACACCATATATTTT. It codes for CASSQDLVPGNTIYF.

Turning to this clonotype: A much more abundant neighbour one base away suggests this may be a read error. The chain couples TRBV12-3 or TRBV12-4 to TRBJ1-2; no clear D. V lost 5 bases and J 2 bases, leaving 9 bases between the germline ends. The CDR3 spans 13 residues. The CDR3, as DNA: TGTGCCAGCAGTACAGAGGCGAACTATGGCTACACCTTC. Its protein product is CASSTEANYGYTF.

In this sample, this clonotype turned up many times. The J gene is TRBJ2-3, the V gene TRBV7-6; TRBD2 aligns across 9 bases. CDR3 length equals 15 residues. CDR1 and CDR2 from the germline V gene are SGHVS and FNYEAQ. Unmatched junction bases numbered 8, after V lost 5 bases and J lost 5 bases. The CDR3 sequence is CASSLASSGRDTQYF. CDR3 DNA: TGTGCCAGCAGCCTGGCGAGTAGCGGGAGAGATACGCAGTATTTT.

This clonotype was recorded many times. The chain has TRBV20-1 and TRBJ1-4; D is uncertain. V lost 3 bases to trimming and J lost 8 bases, with 16 bases between them. This CDR3 is 14 amino acids long. Germline V gene sequence: CDR1 DFQATT, CDR2 SNEGSKA (reference sequence). The CDR3, as DNA: TGCAGTGCTAGTCCCCGGGGAGGAGGAGAAAAACTGTTTTTT. Amino acids: CSASPRGGGEKLFF.

A note on this clonotype: This may be a read error: a much more frequent sequence differs by one nucleotide. This rearrangement joins TRBV5-6 to TRBJ2-7, with D unresolved. The CDR3 is made up of 12 amino acids. Germline CDR1 SGHDT, CDR2 YYEEEE. CDR3 DNA sequence: TGTGCCGGCAGCACGAGCTCCTACGAGCAGTACTTC. Its translation: CAGSTSSYEQYF.

This clonotype was counted at least ten times. CDR3 loop: CASSLQGAATGELFF. The CDR3 DNA reads as TGTGCCAGCAGCCTTCAGGGGGCTGCGACCGGGGAGCTGTTTTTT. This chain joins TRBV6-5 and TRBJ2-2, with 8 bases that match TRBD1. Trimming cost V 6 bases and J 5 bases; bases outside gene matches: 8. This CDR3 is 15 amino acids long. Germline-derived CDR1 and CDR2 are MNHEY and SVGAGI.

This clonotype was observed many times. The chain uses TRBV10-3 and TRBJ2-2; the match to TRBD2 covers 8 bases. The CDR3 runs 15 residues. CDR1 ENHRY and CDR2 SYGVKD come from the germline V gene. V lost 8 bases and J lost 2; bases outside the gene matches: 7. The DNA for the CDR3 is TGTGCCATCCGGGGGGGGACCCGAAACACCGGGGAGCTGTTTTTT. The encoded protein is CAIRGGTRNTGELFF.

The CDR3 DNA reads TGTGCCAGCAGTTCCGGGACTAGCGGGAGTAGAGTGGTTCAGTACTTC. This translates into CASSSGTSGSRVVQYF. V usage is TRBV12-3 or TRBV12-4 and J usage is TRBJ2-4; 14 bases line up with TRBD2. The trim removed 4 bases at V and 11 bases at J, leaving 10 bases unmatched. The CDR3 length is 16 residues.

This clonotype was detected many times. CDR3: CASSEEGGSNQPQHF. Here the CDR3 DNA reads TGTGCCAGCAGTGAAGAGGGGGGTAGCAATCAGCCCCAGCATTTT. This chain links TRBV6-1 with TRBJ1-5; possible D gene TRBD1, 6 bases. With 1 base removed from V and 0 bases from J, the gap between germline ends came to 7 bases. Germline V gene sequence: CDR1 MNHNS, CDR2 SASEGT. The CDR3 extends over 15 amino acids.

This clonotype came up many times. This chain joins TRBV7-9 and TRBJ1-2; D call uncertain. V lost 1 base to trimming and J lost 8 bases, with 17 bases between them. The CDR3 runs to 15 residues. From germline, CDR1 is SEHNR and CDR2 FQNEAQ (reference sequence). The CDR3 here is CASSLGSMRGRGYTF. CDR3 DNA sequence: TGTGCCAGCAGCTTAGGCTCAATGCGTGGCAGAGGCTACACCTTC.

In its sample, this clonotype was seen many times. This chain joins TRBV6-1 and TRBJ1-6; 7 bases map to TRBD1. The V and J ends lost 1 base and 4 bases, in that order; junction bases with no gene match: 1. The CDR3 totals 15 residues. Germline V lookup: CDR1 MNHNS, CDR2 SASEGT. As DNA, the CDR3 is TGTGCCAGCAGTGAAGGACAGGGATATAATTCACCCCTCCACTTT. Protein product: CASSEGQGYNSPLHF.

This clonotype was counted ten times or more. The chain links TRBV20-1 to TRBJ2-3; D uncertain. Germline V gene sequence: CDR1 DFQATT, CDR2 SNEGSKA (reference sequence). Trimming pared 1 base from V and 2 bases from J, leaving 13 bases between. CDR3 size: 15 residues. The CDR3 bases are TGCAGTGCTAGAGGGCGTCTAGGGATCACAGATACGCAGTATTTT. Its translation: CSARGRLGITDTQYF.

With regard to this clonotype: Given a much more abundant clone one base away, this may be a read error. The chain combines TRBV7-3 with TRBJ2-2, with D possibly being TRBD2 (7 bases). The V and J ends lost 1 base and 4 bases respectively, with 13 bases between them. This CDR3 is 16 amino acids long. Germline-derived CDR1 and CDR2 are SGHTA and FQGTGA. The CDR3 nucleotides are TGTGCCAGCAGCTTAATAGGCGGGGGCGGCACCGGGGAGCTGTTTTTT. It is translated as CASSLIGGGGTGELFF. The entire variable domain, with the rest obtained from reference TRBV7-3 and TRBJ2-2, is as follows: GAGVSQTPSNKVTEKGKYVELRCDPISGHTALYWYRQSLGQGPEFLIYFQGTGAADDSGLPNDRFFAVRPEGSVSTLKIQRTERGDSAVYLCASSLIGGGGTGELFFGEGSRLTVL.

This rearrangement joins TRBV7-9 to TRBJ2-7, with 14 nucleotides matching TRBD2. The CDR3 has 17 residues. Germline trimming cut 1 base from V and 0 bases from J; bases unmatched to any gene: 2. Germline CDR1 and CDR2: SEHNR and FQNEAQ (reference sequence). CDR3 protein: CASSLGTSGRSSYEQYF. DNA of the CDR3: TGTGCCAGCAGCTTAGGGACTAGCGGGAGGAGCTCCTACGAGCAGTACTTC.

This clonotype has at least ten counts. The rearrangement uses TRBV5-6 and TRBJ2-7, with 9 positions matching TRBD1. With V trimmed by 3 bases and J by 2 bases, 3 bases remained unmatched. CDR1 SGHDT and CDR2 YYEEEE come from the germline V gene. This CDR3 is 14 amino acids long. In DNA, the CDR3 is TGTGCCAGCAGCTCAGGGACAGGGCCCTACGAGCAGTACTTC. This gives the protein CASSSGTGPYEQYF.

This clonotype was counted many times. The chain joins TRBV4-3 to TRBJ2-7; TRBD2 is a possible D gene (6 bases). This CDR3 has 15 residues. Trimming pared 0 bases from V and 2 bases from J, leaving 11 bases between. Germline CDR1 and CDR2: LGHNA and YSLEER. DNA for the CDR3: TGCGCCAGCAGCCAAGATTGGGGCGGGACCTACGAGCAGTACTTC. Translation: CASSQDWGGTYEQYF.

This clonotype was seen a handful of times. The chain recombines TRBV7-9 with TRBJ2-5; 9 positions agree with TRBD2. J gave up 1 base and V 3 bases, and 12 bases lay outside the gene matches. Germline lookup yields CDR1 SEHNR and CDR2 FQNEAQ (reference sequence). This CDR3 has 18 residues. CDR3 loop: CASSLAQSGRPLQETQYF. DNA of the CDR3: TGTGCCAGCAGCTTGGCTCAAAGCGGGAGGCCTCTCCAAGAGACCCAGTACTTC.

This clonotype was seen more than once but under ten times. This chain links TRBV19 with TRBJ1-2; D is possibly TRBD1 (6 bases). This CDR3 comprises 15 residues. The V gene's germline CDR1 is LNHDA and CDR2 SQIVND (reference sequence). V was clipped by 6 bases and J by 7 bases, with 21 bases between them. CDR3 sequence (DNA): TGTGCCAGTAGGACTTTAACAGGGAGCGGAGCTGGCTACACCTTC. Amino acid sequence: CASRTLTGSGAGYTF.